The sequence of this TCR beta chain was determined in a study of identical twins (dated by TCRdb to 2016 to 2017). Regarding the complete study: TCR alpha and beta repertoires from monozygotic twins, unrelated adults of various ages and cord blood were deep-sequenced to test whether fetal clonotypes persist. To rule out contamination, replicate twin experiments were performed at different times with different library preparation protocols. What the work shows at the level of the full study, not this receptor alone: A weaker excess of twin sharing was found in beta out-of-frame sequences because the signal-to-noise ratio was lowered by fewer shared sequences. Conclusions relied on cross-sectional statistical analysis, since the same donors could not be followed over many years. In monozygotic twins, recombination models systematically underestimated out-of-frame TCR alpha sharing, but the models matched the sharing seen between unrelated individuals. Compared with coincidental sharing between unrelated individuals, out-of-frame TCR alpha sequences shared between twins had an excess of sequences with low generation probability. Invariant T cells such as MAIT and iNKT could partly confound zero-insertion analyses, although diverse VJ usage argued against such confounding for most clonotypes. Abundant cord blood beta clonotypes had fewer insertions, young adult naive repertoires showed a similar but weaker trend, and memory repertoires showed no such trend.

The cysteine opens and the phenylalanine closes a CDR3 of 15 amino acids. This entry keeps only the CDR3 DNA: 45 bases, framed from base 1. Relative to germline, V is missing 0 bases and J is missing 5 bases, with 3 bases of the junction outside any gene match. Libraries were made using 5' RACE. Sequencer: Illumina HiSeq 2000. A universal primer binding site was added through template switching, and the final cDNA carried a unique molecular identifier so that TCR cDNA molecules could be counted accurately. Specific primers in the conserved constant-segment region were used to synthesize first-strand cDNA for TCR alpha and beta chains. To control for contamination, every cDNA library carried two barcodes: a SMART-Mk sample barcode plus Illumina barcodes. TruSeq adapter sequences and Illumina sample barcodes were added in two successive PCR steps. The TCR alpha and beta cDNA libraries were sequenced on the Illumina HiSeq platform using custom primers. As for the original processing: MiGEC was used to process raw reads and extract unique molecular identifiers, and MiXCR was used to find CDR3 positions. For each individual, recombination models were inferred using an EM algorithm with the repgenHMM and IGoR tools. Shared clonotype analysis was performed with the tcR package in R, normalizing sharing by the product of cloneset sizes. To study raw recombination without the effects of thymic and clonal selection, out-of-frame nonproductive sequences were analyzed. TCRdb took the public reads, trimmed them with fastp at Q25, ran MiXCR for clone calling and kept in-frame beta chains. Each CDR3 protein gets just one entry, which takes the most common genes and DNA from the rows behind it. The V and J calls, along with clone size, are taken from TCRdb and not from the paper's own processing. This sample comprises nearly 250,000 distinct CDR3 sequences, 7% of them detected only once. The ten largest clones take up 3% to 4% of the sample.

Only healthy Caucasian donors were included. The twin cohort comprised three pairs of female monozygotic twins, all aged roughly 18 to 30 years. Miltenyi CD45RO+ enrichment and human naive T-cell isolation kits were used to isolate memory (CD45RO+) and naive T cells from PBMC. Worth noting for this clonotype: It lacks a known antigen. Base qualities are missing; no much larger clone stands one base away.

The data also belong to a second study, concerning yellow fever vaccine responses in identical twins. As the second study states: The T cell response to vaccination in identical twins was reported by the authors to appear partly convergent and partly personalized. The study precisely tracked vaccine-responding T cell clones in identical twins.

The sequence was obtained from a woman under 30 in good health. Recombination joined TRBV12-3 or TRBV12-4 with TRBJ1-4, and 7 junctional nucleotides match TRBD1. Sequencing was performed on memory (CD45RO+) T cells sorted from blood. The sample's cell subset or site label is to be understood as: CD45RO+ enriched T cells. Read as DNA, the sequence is TGTGCCAGCAGTTTAGCGGCAGGGGGGAATGAAAAACTGTTTTTT. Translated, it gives CASSLAAGGNEKLFF.